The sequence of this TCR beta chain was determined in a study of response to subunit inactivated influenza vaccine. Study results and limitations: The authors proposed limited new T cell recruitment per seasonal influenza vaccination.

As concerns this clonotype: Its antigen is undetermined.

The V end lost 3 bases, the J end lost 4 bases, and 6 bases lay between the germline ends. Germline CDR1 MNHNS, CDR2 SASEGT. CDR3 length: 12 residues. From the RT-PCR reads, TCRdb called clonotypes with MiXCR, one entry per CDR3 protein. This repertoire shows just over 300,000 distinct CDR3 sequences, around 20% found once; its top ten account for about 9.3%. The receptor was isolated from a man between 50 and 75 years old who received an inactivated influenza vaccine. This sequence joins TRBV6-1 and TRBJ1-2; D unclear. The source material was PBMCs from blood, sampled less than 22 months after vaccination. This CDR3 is CASSDEVYGYTF. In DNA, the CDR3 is TGTGCCAGCAGTGATGAAGTCTATGGCTACACCTTC.